A single sample is the source of the 24 T cell receptor beta chains below, sequenced in a study of CD8 T cells in Susac syndrome. The RNA input was about 0.5 to 1 ug, and it was reverse transcribed with random hexamers. TCRdb used MiXCR to reprocess the immunoSEQ multiplex PCR reads, holding one entry per CDR3 protein. The sample has some 94,000 distinct CDR3 sequences, just under 95% seen once. The sequencing sample was made of CD4+ T cells from PBMCs. These receptor sequences come from a human donor with Susac syndrome.

The chain links TRBV11-2 to TRBJ2-3; D unresolved. This CDR3 region has 14 residues. Germline V CDR1 and CDR2: SGHAT, FQNNGV. Trimming removed 2 bases from V and 3 bases from J, with 9 bases in between. CDR3 amino acids: CASSLNLGTDTQYF. The CDR3 nucleotides read TGTGCCAGCAGCTTAAATTTGGGTACAGATACGCAGTATTTT.

The rearrangement joins TRBV29-1 to TRBJ2-1; the D is unclear. The CDR3 contains 13 residues. Germline lookup yields CDR1 SQVTM and CDR2 ANQGSEA. Trimming took 1 base from V and 5 from J, leaving 9 bases between them. CDR3: CSVEGVWDNEQFF. For the CDR3, the DNA is TGCAGCGTTGAAGGGGTATGGGACAATGAGCAGTTCTTC.

This clonotype was observed once. The gene calls are TRBV7-3 and TRBJ1-5; no clear D. Trimming stripped 5 bases from V and 6 bases from J, with 11 bases between. Germline V gene data show CDR1 as SGHTA and CDR2 as FQGTGA. This CDR3 has 13 amino acids. The CDR3 protein is CASSTVGGQPQHF. In DNA form, the CDR3 reads TGTGCCAGCAGCACCGTTGGAGGTCAGCCCCAGCATTTT.

V gene TRBV2 combines with J gene TRBJ1-4; 8 positions agree with TRBD1. Germline V CDR1 and CDR2: SNHLY, FYNNEI. The CDR3 has 13 amino acids. The V segment lost 6 bases and the J segment 8 bases; nucleotides outside the gene matches: 5. The CDR3 DNA sequence: TGTGCCAGCAGGGGACAGGTGGGGGAAAAACTGTTTTTT. Protein sequence: CASRGQVGEKLFF.

The gene calls are TRBV7-2 and TRBJ1-5; a possible D gene is TRBD1 (6 bases). Germline loops: CDR1 SGHTA, CDR2 FQGNSA. The CDR3 loop spans 16 amino acids. Trimming shortened V by 4 bases and J by 0 bases, and 13 bases separated the two germline ends. This chain's CDR3 is CASSSGRGNSNQPQHF. DNA for the CDR3: TGTGCCAGCAGCTCCGGCAGGGGTAATAGCAATCAGCCCCAGCATTTT.

The rearrangement links TRBV12-3 or TRBV12-4 to TRBJ2-2; D remains ambiguous. This CDR3 region has 12 residues. Trimming removed 5 bases at V and 4 bases at J, with 5 bases between. Written as DNA, the CDR3 is TGTGCCAGCAGTCAAAGCACCGGGGAGCTGTTTTTT. Protein: CASSQSTGELFF.

This chain links TRBV3-1 with TRBJ1-1; D not resolved. The CDR3 has 14 residues. Trimming took off 4 bases at V and 1 base at J, with 10 bases between the two ends. Germline CDR1 reads LGHDT; CDR2 reads YNNKEL (reference sequence). The CDR3 reads CASSLLVSNTEAFF. The DNA of the CDR3 is TGTGCCAGCAGCCTTTTGGTTTCGAACACTGAAGCTTTCTTT.

The rearrangement links TRBV5-4 to TRBJ1-4; tentative D call: TRBD1 (5 bases). Looked up from germline, CDR1 is SGHNT and CDR2 is YYREEE (reference sequence). Between the trimmed V and J ends, which lost 4 bases and 10 bases, there was a span of 17 bases. This CDR3 is built from 14 residues. Here the CDR3 DNA reads TGTGCCAGCAGCATCTCCGGGACCGAACGAAAACTGTTTTTT. Amino acids: CASSISGTERKLFF.

This chain links TRBV9 with TRBJ1-1, with 7 bases that match TRBD1. The V and J ends lost 1 base and 0 bases, in that order; junction bases with no gene match: 9. The CDR3 contains 17 residues. Germline values: CDR1 SGDLS, CDR2 YYNGEE. The CDR3 protein is CASSVQGVQEVNTEAFF. CDR3 DNA sequence: TGTGCCAGCAGCGTACAGGGGGTCCAAGAGGTGAACACTGAAGCTTTCTTT.

J is TRBJ2-5 and V is TRBV2, with D possibly being TRBD2 (5 bases). The CDR3 is 13 residues long. Trimming cost V 8 bases and J 5 bases, with 15 bases left between them. Looked up from germline, CDR1 is SNHLY and CDR2 is FYNNEI. Written as DNA, the CDR3 is TGTGCCAGCCGACCGGGGAGAGGGGAGACCCAGTACTTC. This gives the protein CASRPGRGETQYF.

The chain couples TRBV29-1 to TRBJ2-7, with a weak D call TRBD2 (5 bases). Germline CDR1 and CDR2: SQVTM and ANQGSEA. This CDR3 contains 13 residues. Trimming shortened V by 4 bases and J by 4 bases, and 14 bases separated the two germline ends. DNA of the CDR3: TGCAGCGTTGGAATCGGGGTCGGGTACGAGCAGTACTTC. Protein: CSVGIGVGYEQYF.

The chain joins TRBV7-8 to TRBJ2-5, with TRBD2 matching 9 bases. Germline-derived CDR1 and CDR2 are SGHVS and FQNEAQ. The ends lost 2 bases at V and 4 bases at J; junction bases unmatched: 5. The CDR3 extends over 15 amino acids. The CDR3 is CASSLSRGLAETQYF. Here the CDR3 DNA reads TGTGCCAGCAGCTTATCGCGGGGACTAGCAGAGACCCAGTACTTC.

J is TRBJ1-1 and V is TRBV5-1; D is possibly TRBD1 (6 bases). Trimming removed 7 bases from V and 2 bases from J, with 15 bases in between. This CDR3 region has 14 residues. Germline CDR1 is SGHRS and CDR2 is YFSETQ. The CDR3: CASSGGGANTEAFF. CDR3 DNA: TGCGCCAGCTCCGGAGGGGGGGCTAACACTGAAGCTTTCTTT.

CDR3 residues: CASSRDRESSPLHF. CDR3 sequence (DNA): TGTGCCAGCTCAAGGGACAGGGAAAGTTCACCCCTCCACTTT. The chain is built from TRBV18 and TRBJ1-6; 9 positions match TRBD1. V gave up 5 bases and J gave up 9 bases; unmatched junction bases: 5. The CDR3 totals 14 residues. The germline CDR1 and CDR2 sequences are KGHSH and LQKENI.

The V gene is TRBV7-8, the J gene TRBJ2-7, with a tentative D call TRBD1 (6 bases). Germline V CDR1 and CDR2: SGHVS, FQNEAQ. Trimming shortened V by 0 bases and J by 9 bases, and 9 bases separated the two germline ends. This CDR3 spans 12 amino acids. Here the CDR3 reads CASSLARGGQYF. CDR3 in DNA: TGTGCCAGCAGCTTAGCGCGAGGGGGGCAGTACTTC.

J is TRBJ2-5 and V is TRBV11-3; 13 nucleotides align to TRBD2. CDR3 length: 15 residues. The germline V gene has CDR1 SGHNT and CDR2 YENEEA. The V gene end was trimmed by 5 bases and the J gene end by 4 bases; junction bases not matched to a gene: 4. The CDR3 region has the DNA TGTGCCAGCAGCCGACTAGCGGGGGGCGGAGAGACCCAGTACTTC. Translating it yields CASSRLAGGGETQYF.

V usage is TRBV7-2 and J usage is TRBJ2-5, with unresolved D. V was shortened by 1 base and J by 6 bases, with 12 bases between the two germline ends. This CDR3 has 14 residues. Germline lookup yields CDR1 SGHTA and CDR2 FQGNSA. Here the CDR3 reads CASSLGVQTQTQYF. CDR3 nucleotides: TGTGCCAGCAGCTTAGGGGTACAGACCCAGACCCAGTACTTC.

The rearrangement links TRBV6-6 to TRBJ2-7; TRBD2 matches at 7 bases. From germline, CDR1 is MNHNY and CDR2 SVGAGI (reference sequence). V lost 4 bases to trimming and J lost 4 bases; unmatched junction nucleotides: 4. The CDR3 loop spans 13 amino acids. CDR3 amino acids: CASSFQRGYEQYF. CDR3 DNA sequence: TGTGCCAGCAGTTTTCAGCGGGGTTACGAGCAGTACTTC.

The chain is built from TRBV20-1 and TRBJ2-2; the D gene could be TRBD1 or TRBD2 (6 bases each). Trimming cost V 6 bases and J 6 bases, with 23 bases left between them. Per germline, CDR1 DFQATT and CDR2 SNEGSKA (reference sequence). This CDR3 spans 16 amino acids. Here the CDR3 reads CSAPEGGIGKAGELFF. The CDR3 nucleotides are TGCAGTGCCCCTGAGGGGGGAATAGGGAAAGCCGGGGAGCTGTTTTTT.

V usage is TRBV2 and J usage is TRBJ2-5, with a possible D match to TRBD2 (5 bases). This CDR3 has 13 amino acids. Trimming pared 3 bases from V and 5 bases from J, leaving 10 bases between. Germline loops: CDR1 SNHLY, CDR2 FYNNEI. The CDR3 region is CASSDGVFETQYF. CDR3 DNA sequence: TGTGCCAGCAGTGACGGGGTGTTCGAGACCCAGTACTTC.

This clonotype was observed a single time. The chain employs TRBV18 and TRBJ2-5; 7 bases agree with TRBD1. Germline V gene sequence: CDR1 KGHSH, CDR2 LQKENI. Trimming at V came to 4 bases and at J to 5 bases, leaving 1 base not matched to a gene. This CDR3 comprises 12 residues. The CDR3: CASSQGQETQYF. The CDR3 coding sequence is TGTGCCAGCTCACAGGGACAGGAGACCCAGTACTTC.

The CDR3 DNA reads TGTGCCAGCAGCCCCTCCGTGGATCAGGATGACACTGAAGCTTTCTTT. Protein: CASSPSVDQDDTEAFF. This chain joins TRBV9 and TRBJ1-1; D ambiguous. This CDR3 is built from 16 residues. The germline V gene has CDR1 SGDLS and CDR2 YYNGEE. V was pared by 4 bases and J by 3 bases, with 19 bases between.

This clonotype was seen a handful of times. V is TRBV7-6 and J is TRBJ2-7; no definite D call. The ends were cut back, 3 bases at V and 0 bases at J, with 3 bases in the middle. CDR3 length equals 12 residues. The germline CDR1 and CDR2 sequences are SGHVS and FNYEAQ. CDR3 coding DNA: TGTGCCAGCAGCTTGGGCTCCTACGAGCAGTACTTC. It codes for CASSLGSYEQYF.

The chain couples TRBV9 to TRBJ1-6, with D maybe TRBD1 (6 bases). V was cut by 3 bases and J by 4 bases, with 14 bases left in between. The germline CDR1 and CDR2 sequences are SGDLS and YYNGEE. This CDR3 contains 16 residues. The CDR3 loop reads CASSERGTPYNSPLHF. CDR3 nucleotide sequence: TGTGCCAGCAGCGAACGTGGGACACCTTATAATTCACCCCTCCACTTT.